The 22 T cell receptor beta chains presented below share a single source sample, sequenced in a study of blood T cell repertoires in COVID-19. The assay was immunoSEQ multiplex PCR, and TCRdb's table has in-frame clones only and misses some. The repertoire has tens of thousands of clones, around 92% of them found once; the top ten carry 13%. The sequenced sample consisted of peripheral blood. These receptor sequences come from a human donor with active COVID-19. The donor label of this sample is uncertain.

CDR3 in amino acids: CASRAPGLPNTGELFF. The CDR3 region has the DNA TGCGCCAGCAGGGCCCCGGGACTTCCGAACACCGGGGAGCTGTTTTTT. V is TRBV5-1 and J is TRBJ2-2; tentative D call: TRBD2 (6 bases). Germline CDR1 is SGHRS and CDR2 is YFSETQ. This CDR3 comprises 16 residues. V lost 5 bases to trimming and J lost 0 bases, with 14 bases between them.

The rearrangement links TRBV10-3 to TRBJ2-5; a possible D gene is TRBD2 (6 bases). CDR3 length: 12 amino acids. The ends were cut back, 5 bases at V and 5 bases at J, with 9 bases in the middle. Germline V gives CDR1 ENHRY, CDR2 SYGVKD. CDR3 amino acids: CAISPGGETQYF. The CDR3 DNA sequence: TGTGCCATCAGTCCTGGGGGGGAGACCCAGTACTTC.

The rearrangement links TRBV3-1 (or the pseudogene TRBV3-2) to TRBJ2-2; 7 nucleotides agree with TRBD1. Germline V gives CDR1 LGHDT, CDR2 YNNKEL (reference sequence). The CDR3 has 16 residues. After removal of 0 bases from V and 7 bases from J, the junction contained 8 bases not matched to a gene. CDR3 nucleotide sequence: TGTGCCAGCAGCCAAGAACTCAGGGGGAAGGGCGGGGAGCTGTTTTTT. Translated, it gives CASSQELRGKGGELFF.

The chain links TRBV18 to TRBJ1-2; the match to TRBD1 covers 8 bases. The ends lost 4 bases at V and 4 bases at J; junction bases unmatched: 2. Germline V lookup: CDR1 KGHSH, CDR2 LQKENI. The CDR3 spans 13 residues. Here the CDR3 reads CASSLGQGYGYTF. The CDR3 bases are TGTGCCAGCTCACTCGGACAGGGCTATGGCTACACCTTC. Combining the CDR3 with reference TRBV18 and TRBJ1-2 gives the whole variable domain NAGVMQNPRHLVRRRGQEARLRCSPMKGHSHVYWYRQLPEEGLKFMVYLQKENIIDESGMPKERFSAEFPKEGPSILRIQQVVRGDSAAYFCASSLGQGYGYTFGSGTRLTVV.

This clone was seen a handful of times. This chain uses TRBV4-3 with TRBJ2-2; 7 bases are shared with TRBD1. After removal of 1 base from V and 2 bases from J, the junction contained 4 bases not matched to a gene. The germline CDR1 and CDR2 sequences are LGHNA and YSLEER. This CDR3 is built from 16 residues. The CDR3 region is CASSQVGTENTGELFF. CDR3 in DNA: TGCGCCAGCAGCCAAGTAGGGACAGAAAACACCGGGGAGCTGTTTTTT.

The rearrangement uses TRBV19 and TRBJ2-1; D gene ambiguous. The CDR3 length is 14 residues. Germline values: CDR1 LNHDA, CDR2 SQIVND (reference sequence). V was shortened by 3 bases and J by 9 bases, with 15 bases between the two germline ends. CDR3 nucleotide sequence: TGTGCCAGTAGTATGGTTGGTGGAGAGGTTGAGCAGTTCTTC. Amino acids: CASSMVGGEVEQFF.

The chain recombines TRBV28 with TRBJ1-4; D not certain. The CDR3 is 12 residues long. The ends were cut back, 5 bases at V and 4 bases at J, with 5 bases in the middle. The germline CDR1 and CDR2 sequences are MDHEN and SYDVKM. The CDR3 spells CASSQYNEKLFF. For the CDR3, the DNA is TGTGCCAGCAGTCAGTATAATGAAAAACTGTTTTTT.

The V gene is TRBV9, the J gene TRBJ2-2; weak D call: TRBD2 (5 bases). Trimming shortened V by 0 bases and J by 3 bases, and 9 bases separated the two germline ends. The length of the CDR3 is 15 residues. Germline lookup yields CDR1 SGDLS and CDR2 YYNGEE. CDR3 sequence (DNA): TGTGCCAGCAGCGTAGTAGGTAGCGACACCGGGGAGCTGTTTTTT. Translation gives CASSVVGSDTGELFF.

The genes are TRBV5-5 and TRBJ1-6, with 7 bases identical to TRBD1. The length of the CDR3 is 19 residues. Germline loops: CDR1 SGHKS, CDR2 YYEKEE (reference sequence). V lost 0 bases to trimming and J lost 2 bases; unmatched junction nucleotides: 11. The CDR3 region is CASSLGRDRQDPYNSPLHF. CDR3 DNA sequence: TGTGCCAGCAGCTTGGGGCGGGACAGACAAGACCCCTATAATTCACCCCTCCACTTT.

The V call is TRBV5-1, the J call TRBJ2-1; no firm D call. V dropped 0 bases and J dropped 9 bases, with 7 bases sitting between them. The CDR3 spans 12 residues. Germline V gene sequence: CDR1 SGHRS, CDR2 YFSETQ. The CDR3 nucleotides read TGCGCCAGCAGCTTGGGGCCAGTTGAGCAGTTCTTC. Its protein product is CASSLGPVEQFF.

This sequence joins TRBV6-2 or TRBV6-3 and TRBJ2-4, with D tentatively TRBD2 (6 bases). The ends were cut back, 4 bases at V and 0 bases at J, with 13 bases in the middle. Germline V gene data show CDR1 as MNHEY and CDR2 as SVGEGT. CDR3 length equals 16 residues. CDR3 region: CASSSIPGVAKNIQYF. CDR3 sequence (DNA): TGTGCCAGCAGTTCCATCCCGGGGGTAGCCAAAAACATTCAGTACTTC.

The J gene is TRBJ2-1, the V gene TRBV19; 7 nucleotides align to TRBD1. V shed 5 bases, J shed 5 bases, and the junction held 9 bases outside the gene matches. The length of the CDR3 is 15 residues. Germline CDR1 is LNHDA and CDR2 is SQIVND (reference sequence). The CDR3 bases are TGTGCCAGTAGTGACCGGAAGGGGGCCGACAATGAGCAGTTCTTC. Its translation: CASSDRKGADNEQFF.

DNA of the CDR3: TGTGCCAGTAGGCCACACGGGACTAGCGTTAACCAAGAGACCCAGTACTTC. Encoded protein: CASRPHGTSVNQETQYF. The genes are TRBV19 and TRBJ2-5, with 10 positions matching TRBD2. Germline CDR1 and CDR2: LNHDA and SQIVND (reference sequence). The V segment lost 6 bases and the J segment 0 bases; nucleotides outside the gene matches: 10. The CDR3 sequence is 17 residues long.

V is TRBV6-1 and J is TRBJ2-3, with 12 nucleotides matching TRBD2. Germline lookup yields CDR1 MNHNS and CDR2 SASEGT. The CDR3 is 15 amino acids. V trimming: 1 base; J trimming: 4 bases; junction bases outside the gene matches: 0. The CDR3 spells CASSEGLAGADTQYF. CDR3 coding DNA: TGTGCCAGCAGTGAAGGACTAGCGGGAGCAGATACGCAGTATTTT.

The J gene is TRBJ2-3, the V gene TRBV20-1; the match to TRBD1 covers 8 bases. The junction had 6 bases not matched to a gene; V was cut back by 3 bases and J by 4 bases. The CDR3 has 14 residues. Germline V gene data show CDR1 as DFQATT and CDR2 as SNEGSKA (reference sequence). The CDR3 sequence: CSASWTGKADTQYF. The CDR3 DNA sequence: TGCAGTGCTAGTTGGACAGGGAAGGCAGATACGCAGTATTTT.

This rearrangement joins TRBV28 to TRBJ1-4; D might be TRBD1 (5 bases). Germline V gene lookup returns CDR1 MDHEN and CDR2 SYDVKM. This CDR3 has 15 residues. V was clipped by 3 bases and J by 2 bases, with 10 bases between them. The CDR3 nucleotides are TGTGCCAGCAGTTTTCCGGGGGTTACTAATGAAAAACTGTTTTTT. It codes for CASSFPGVTNEKLFF.

The chain links TRBV5-5 to TRBJ1-3, with D tentatively TRBD1 (5 bases). This CDR3 spans 15 amino acids. Trimming cost V 4 bases and J 0 bases, with 11 bases left between them. From germline, CDR1 is SGHKS and CDR2 YYEKEE (reference sequence). The CDR3 DNA reads TGTGCCAGCAGCACCTGGGGGGGCTCTGGAAACACCATATATTTT. It encodes CASSTWGGSGNTIYF.

V is TRBV2 and J is TRBJ2-7, with a tentative D call TRBD2 (7 bases). Trimming cost V 7 bases and J 6 bases, with 19 bases left between them. The germline CDR1 and CDR2 sequences are SNHLY and FYNNEI. The CDR3 contains 14 residues. The DNA for the CDR3 is TGTGCCAGCATGGAGCGTGGGGGGGCTGGCGAGCAGTACTTC. Translating it yields CASMERGGAGEQYF.

This clone occurred a few times. The chain carries TRBV3-1 (or the pseudogene TRBV3-2) and TRBJ2-1; D not resolved. Trimming took 0 bases from V and 10 from J, leaving 4 bases between them. The CDR3 is 11 amino acids. CDR1 LGHDT and CDR2 YNNKEL come from the germline V gene (reference sequence). For the CDR3, the DNA is TGTGCCAGCAGCCAAGAGCGGGAGCAGTTCTTC. This encodes CASSQEREQFF.

This clone was found once. The J gene is TRBJ1-2, the V gene TRBV12-3 or TRBV12-4, with 7 bases identical to TRBD1. The length of the CDR3 is 13 residues. V lost 6 bases, J lost 8 bases, and 9 bases stayed unmatched. CDR3 coding DNA: TGTGCCAGCAGCCCAGACAGGGCTAGCGGCTACACCTTC. This encodes CASSPDRASGYTF.

The V call is TRBV7-8, the J call TRBJ2-5, with D possibly matching TRBD1 (6 bases). Deletions cut 0 bases from V and 4 bases from J, with 15 bases between. This CDR3 has 16 amino acids. CDR1 and CDR2 from the germline V gene are SGHVS and FQNEAQ. The CDR3 sequence: CASSLAAAGVIETQYF. The CDR3 DNA reads TGTGCCAGCAGCTTAGCAGCGGCAGGGGTTATAGAGACCCAGTACTTC.

The J gene is TRBJ2-1, the V gene TRBV4-1; D not certain. The V and J ends lost 1 base and 6 bases respectively, with 7 bases between them. CDR3 length: 13 amino acids. Germline CDR1 reads MGHRA; CDR2 reads YSYEKL. The CDR3 DNA follows: TGCGCCAGCAGCCAAGCTCTCGGCAATGAGCAGTTCTTC. Its translation is CASSQALGNEQFF.